The sequence of this TCR beta chain was determined in a study of Ad26.COV2.S vaccination and SARS-CoV-2 variants. At the level of the study: Into the muscle, Ad26.COV2.S was dosed once or twice, 56 days apart. Study-level results: The analyses of TCR breadth and depth may have understated the size of total T cell responses.

Assay used: immunoSEQ multiplex PCR; TCRdb lists only in-frame clones, some missing. The sample lists 300,000 to 350,000 clones; around 83% were seen once. Documented treatment: about 20 received Ad26.COV2.S at low or high dose, single or two shots; roughly five received placebo; per-sample allocation not given. Sampling happened 63 days after the first vaccine or placebo injection. Regarding this clone: As yet, its antigen is unknown.

J gave up 8 bases and V 0 bases, and 3 bases lay outside the gene matches. CDR1 and CDR2 (germline): SGHNT, YYREEE (reference sequence). The CDR3 extends over 14 amino acids. This TCR was sampled from a person aged 18-60 years who received the Ad26.COV2.S COVID-19 vaccine or a placebo. This sample comprised peripheral blood, obtained in a trial of Ad26.COV2.S vaccine versus placebo. V gene TRBV5-4 combines with J gene TRBJ1-4; 8 positions match TRBD1. CDR3 bases: TGTGCCAGCAGCTTGGGCAGGGGGCGGGAAAAACTGTTTTTT. Translated: CASSLGRGREKLFF.